The 19 T cell receptor beta chains below come from one sample, sequenced in a study of T cells after yellow fever vaccination. TCRdb reanalysed the 5' RACE reads using MiXCR and keeps one entry per CDR3 protein. This table has 350,000 to 550,000 distinct CDR3 sequences, 18% appearing once. Sequencing was performed on PBMCs, taken before the yellow fever booster vaccination. The receptors come from a man younger than 35 who received the YFV17D yellow fever vaccine.

A few counts support this clonotype. The chain employs TRBV4-2 and TRBJ1-4; a possible D gene is TRBD1 (5 bases). Looked up from germline, CDR1 is LGHNA and CDR2 is YNFKEQ. The CDR3 extends over 19 amino acids. The V end was cut by 1 base, the J end by 2 bases, with 20 bases between. For the CDR3, the DNA is TGTGCCAGCAGCCAAGTGAAGGCAGGTCTTAAGGGGACTAATGAAAAACTGTTTTTT. Protein product: CASSQVKAGLKGTNEKLFF.

This clonotype has more than one count but fewer than ten. The V and J genes are TRBV4-1 and TRBJ2-3; 10 positions match TRBD2. This CDR3 spans 15 amino acids. CDR1 and CDR2 from the germline V gene are MGHRA and YSYEKL. The J segment lost 3 bases and the V segment lost 3 bases, leaving 3 bases of the junction unmatched. The DNA of the CDR3 is TGCGCCAGCAGCCAGGAACTAGCGGGGACAGATACGCAGTATTTT. Translating gives CASSQELAGTDTQYF.

The chain has TRBV6-2 or TRBV6-3 and TRBJ2-2, with D perhaps TRBD2 (5 bases). Trimming removed 4 bases from V and 3 bases from J, with 21 bases in between. The CDR3 is 18 amino acids. The germline gives CDR1 MNHEY, CDR2 SVGEGT. CDR3 nucleotides: TGTGCCAGCAGTTCCATAAGGAGGATCACTACGGACACCGGGGAGCTGTTTTTT. Protein product: CASSSIRRITTDTGELFF.

V and J are TRBV4-3 and TRBJ2-3; TRBD1 matches at 11 bases. Germline values: CDR1 LGHNA, CDR2 YSLEER. The J segment lost 9 bases and the V segment lost 4 bases, leaving 3 bases of the junction unmatched. The length of the CDR3 is 13 residues. The CDR3 loop is CASSPRTGGTQYF. The CDR3 DNA reads as TGCGCCAGCAGCCCCCGGACAGGGGGCACGCAGTATTTT.

This clonotype was detected only a few times. This chain joins TRBV20-1 and TRBJ1-2, with D perhaps TRBD1 (5 bases). Trimming stripped 6 bases from V and 4 bases from J, with 18 bases between. Germline V gives CDR1 DFQATT, CDR2 SNEGSKA (reference sequence). This CDR3 spans 14 amino acids. The CDR3 spells CSASGTTVGYGYTF. The CDR3 nucleotides read TGCAGTGCAAGCGGGACGACAGTGGGCTATGGCTACACCTTC.

This clonotype has more than one count but fewer than ten. CDR3 in DNA: TGTGCCAGCAGTTTGGCCACAGGGGTGGCTGGCTACACCTTC. Translating it yields CASSLATGVAGYTF. The chain carries TRBV27 and TRBJ1-2, with 7 bases identical to TRBD1. J was trimmed by 7 bases and V by 3 bases; bases with no gene match: 8. The CDR3 is made up of 14 amino acids. CDR1 MNHEY and CDR2 SMNVEV come from the germline V gene (reference sequence).

This chain joins TRBV7-6 and TRBJ2-2; D is unresolved. With 4 bases removed from V and 1 base from J, the gap between germline ends came to 7 bases. This CDR3 is 14 amino acids long. Germline V lookup: CDR1 SGHVS, CDR2 FNYEAQ. In DNA, the CDR3 is TGTGCCAGCAGCTCTTGGGTGAACACCGGGGAGCTGTTTTTT. Translating gives CASSSWVNTGELFF.

This clonotype was seen a few times. The chain couples TRBV4-2 to TRBJ2-7; 7 nucleotides align to TRBD2. After removal of 4 bases from V and 7 bases from J, the junction contained 4 bases not matched to a gene. Germline loops: CDR1 LGHNA, CDR2 YNFKEQ. The CDR3 is 12 amino acids. The CDR3 coding sequence is TGTGCCAGCAGCCCCGCCGGGGGGGAGCAGTACTTC. Translating gives CASSPAGGEQYF.

Ten or more counts support this clonotype. The J gene is TRBJ2-2, the V gene TRBV7-2, with 8 bases identical to TRBD1. Looked up from germline, CDR1 is SGHTA and CDR2 is FQGNSA. V lost 5 bases and J lost 7; bases outside the gene matches: 9. The CDR3 runs 15 residues. CDR3 coding DNA: TGTGCCAGCAGCCGCCCCCGGACAGGGTTCGGGGAGCTGTTTTTT. Translating it yields CASSRPRTGFGELFF.

By share, this clonotype ranks as medium-sized. The rearrangement uses TRBV15 and TRBJ2-7; perhaps TRBD2 as D (5 bases). Germline CDR1 reads LNHNV; CDR2 reads YYDKDF (reference sequence). The CDR3 is 15 residues long. The V gene lost 3 bases and the J gene lost 0 bases, with 12 bases spanning the gap. The CDR3 bases are TGTGCCACCAGCAGGGACTCCCTGACCTCCTACGAGCAGTACTTC. Translation gives CATSRDSLTSYEQYF.

In its sample, this clonotype was seen many times. The J gene is TRBJ2-2, the V gene TRBV7-2; D is unresolved. V lost 0 bases and J lost 7, with 12 bases in between. There are 15 residues in the CDR3. Per germline, CDR1 SGHTA and CDR2 FQGNSA. The CDR3 region has the DNA TGTGCCAGCAGCTTAGCGGCCAGCGAAGGCGGGGAGCTGTTTTTT. It yields the protein CASSLAASEGGELFF.

The chain uses TRBV7-2 and TRBJ1-1, with 7 bases lining up with TRBD1. Germline V gives CDR1 SGHTA, CDR2 FQGNSA. The CDR3 runs 16 residues. V shed 5 bases, J shed 2 bases, and the junction held 11 bases outside the gene matches. CDR3 in DNA: TGTGCCAGCAGCGTCCGGGACAGATACGATAACACTGAAGCTTTCTTT. Amino acid sequence: CASSVRDRYDNTEAFF.

V and J are TRBV2 and TRBJ1-1; TRBD1 agrees at 7 bases. The length of the CDR3 is 14 residues. The J segment lost 3 bases and the V segment lost 6 bases, leaving 7 bases of the junction unmatched. Germline CDR1 and CDR2: SNHLY and FYNNEI. The CDR3 sequence: CASRQNRGDTEAFF. CDR3 bases: TGTGCCAGCAGGCAGAACAGGGGTGACACTGAAGCTTTCTTT.

The V and J genes are TRBV24-1 and TRBJ2-2, with 9 bases lining up with TRBD1. The CDR3 has 14 residues. V was clipped by 9 bases and J by 5 bases; unmatched bases: 6. Germline assignment: CDR1 KGHDR and CDR2 SFDVKD. The DNA of the CDR3 is TGTGCCACCTGCACAGGGGGCGAGACCGGGGAGCTGTTTTTT. Amino acid sequence: CATCTGGETGELFF.

This clonotype has just a few counts. The gene calls are TRBV5-1 and TRBJ2-7; TRBD1 or TRBD2 may be the D gene (6 bases each). V was trimmed by 7 bases and J by 6 bases, leaving 20 bases between them. Germline-derived CDR1 and CDR2 are SGHRS and YFSETQ. The CDR3 has 14 residues. The CDR3 DNA reads TGCGCCAGCCGAACGGGGGCGACGGCCCGCGAGCAGTACTTC. It translates to CASRTGATAREQYF.

The chain carries TRBV5-1 and TRBJ1-4; 7 nucleotides align to TRBD1. The CDR3 consists of 17 residues. Germline V lookup: CDR1 SGHRS, CDR2 YFSETQ. V lost 3 bases to trimming and J lost 4 bases; unmatched junction nucleotides: 12. The CDR3 region has the DNA TGCGCCAGCAGCTGGACAGGCATCATTTCGAGTAATGAAAAACTGTTTTTT. Translated: CASSWTGIISSNEKLFF. Filled out from reference TRBV5-1 and TRBJ1-4, the complete variable domain reads KAGVTQTPRYLIKTRGQQVTLSCSPISGHRSVSWYQQTPGQGLQFLFEYFSETQRNKGNFPGRFSGRQFSNSRSEMNVSTLELGDSALYLCASSWTGIISSNEKLFFGSGTQLSVL.

This clonotype was counted between two and nine times. The gene calls are TRBV7-2 and TRBJ2-3, with 8 bases aligning to TRBD2. Trimming removed 5 bases from V and 1 base from J; junction bases left unmatched: 5. The CDR3 loop spans 15 amino acids. Germline V gene sequence: CDR1 SGHTA, CDR2 FQGNSA. Here the CDR3 reads CASSARGGGTDTQYF. The CDR3 DNA sequence: TGTGCCAGCAGCGCCCGGGGGGGAGGCACAGATACGCAGTATTTT.

The chain has TRBV6-2 or TRBV6-3 and TRBJ2-7, with TRBD2 matching over 11 bases. The CDR3 is made up of 14 amino acids. V lost 6 bases, J lost 1 base, and 2 bases stayed unmatched. Germline V gene lookup returns CDR1 MNHEY and CDR2 SVGEGT. CDR3 nucleotide sequence: TGTGCCAGCAGGGGACTAGCGGCGTCCTACGAGCAGTACGTC. Translating gives CASRGLAASYEQYV.

This chain links TRBV9 with TRBJ1-2; 8 bases are a match to TRBD1. This CDR3 is built from 15 residues. CDR1 is SGDLS, CDR2 YYNGEE, per germline. J gave up 6 bases and V 3 bases, and 10 bases lay outside the gene matches. The CDR3 is CASSGFTDREDGYTF. The CDR3, as DNA: TGTGCCAGCAGCGGATTCACGGACAGGGAGGATGGCTACACCTTC.